The source of this TCR beta chain is a study of shared clonotypes between healthy human individuals. Trimming cost V 1 base and J 4 bases; bases outside gene matches: 8. CDR3 length equals 16 residues. Germline V lookup: CDR1 KGHSH, CDR2 LQKENI. TCRdb keeps only in-frame clones here, not all; method: immunoSEQ multiplex PCR. The data contain some 2.4 million clones, 80% to 95% of them seen just once; the ten biggest clones take up 0.36%. The chain carries TRBV18 and TRBJ2-3; 7 nucleotides agree with TRBD2. Sequencing input: naive CD4+ T cells from PBMCs. Specified subset: CD45RA+ positively selected. The receptor comes from a man between 18 and 35 years old in good health. Some clones in this sample may be carry-over from other donors' samples. The CDR3 DNA follows: TGTGCCAGCTCACCACTGCGGGGCGGGAGTTCAGATACGCAGTATTTT. Protein product: CASSPLRGGSSDTQYF. Combining the CDR3 with reference TRBV18 and TRBJ2-3 gives the whole variable domain NAGVMQNPRHLVRRRGQEARLRCSPMKGHSHVYWYRQLPEEGLKFMVYLQKENIIDESGMPKERFSAEFPKEGPSILRIQQVVRGDSAAYFCASSPLRGGSSDTQYFGPGTRLTVL.